The next 23 T cell receptor beta chains were all read from a single sample in a study of blood T cells in healthy people across ages. Alongside a J-beta primer mix, a sample-barcoded 5' primer served in a second PCR lasting roughly 6 to 11 cycles. TCRdb passed the 5' RACE reads through MiXCR, listing each CDR3 protein once. The sample has roughly 800,000 distinct CDR3 sequences; roughly 64% are singletons. Sequenced material: blood. These receptors were collected from a man between 25 and 39 years old in good health.

This clonotype occurred a few times. This chain connects TRBV7-2 to TRBJ2-7; tentatively, D is TRBD1 or TRBD2 (5 bases each). CDR1 and CDR2 from the germline V gene are SGHTA and FQGNSA. The CDR3 totals 14 residues. Trimming removed 5 bases at V and 0 bases at J, with 11 bases between. CDR3 coding DNA: TGTGCCAGCAGCGCCACGGGACCCTCCTACGAGCAGTACTTC. This gives the protein CASSATGPSYEQYF.

This chain links TRBV28 with TRBJ2-1; D is unclear. Between the trimmed V and J ends, which lost 2 bases and 0 bases, there was a span of 11 bases. Germline V gene data show CDR1 as MDHEN and CDR2 as SYDVKM. CDR3 size: 16 residues. DNA for the CDR3: TGTGCCAGCAGTTTAAGGCCCTCCCACTCCTACAATGAGCAGTTCTTC. It yields the protein CASSLRPSHSYNEQFF.

V is TRBV11-2 and J is TRBJ2-4, with 8 nucleotides matching TRBD2. The J call is uncertain, as TRBJ2-7 better fits the DNA end. The CDR3 loop spans 14 amino acids. Per germline, CDR1 SGHAT and CDR2 FQNNGV. CDR3 in amino acids: CASSLLAGIYEQYF. DNA of the CDR3: TGTGCCAGCAGCTTATTAGCGGGGATCTACGAGCAGTACTTC.

This chain joins TRBV2 and TRBJ2-5, with no clear D. TRBJ2-7 explains the end of the DNA better; the J call may be wrong. The germline CDR1 and CDR2 sequences are SNHLY and FYNNEI. This CDR3 is 10 amino acids long. CDR3 nucleotides: TGTGCCAGCAATGGGTACGAGCAGTACTTC. Its translation is CASNGYEQYF.

CDR3 in amino acids: CASSLRASATDTQYF. The CDR3 nucleotides are TGTGCCAGCAGCTTGAGGGCTAGTGCAACAGATACGCAGTATTTT. The J gene is TRBJ2-3, the V gene TRBV7-2, with D tentatively TRBD2 (5 bases). Germline V gives CDR1 SGHTA, CDR2 FQGNSA. The V and J ends lost 3 bases and 3 bases respectively, with 13 bases between them. The CDR3 covers 15 residues.

This sequence joins TRBV5-5 and TRBJ2-1, with 15 nucleotides matching TRBD2. V lost 5 bases, J lost 4 bases, and 10 bases stayed unmatched. Germline assignment: CDR1 SGHKS and CDR2 YYEKEE (reference sequence). This CDR3 has 18 amino acids. In nucleotides, the CDR3 is TGTGCCAGCAGGGGGGTGGTCGGACTAGCGGGAGGGTACAATGAGCAGTTCTTC. Translated: CASRGVVGLAGGYNEQFF.

This clonotype occurred a few times. CDR3 protein: CASSWEGSRGEQYF. DNA of the CDR3: TGCGCCAGCAGCTGGGAGGGAAGCCGGGGCGAGCAGTACTTC. This chain joins TRBV5-1 and TRBJ2-7, with 7 bases aligning to TRBD2. Trimming took 3 bases from V and 6 from J; bases not matched to a gene: 9. This CDR3 is built from 14 residues. Germline CDR1 SGHRS, CDR2 YFSETQ.

J is TRBJ2-5 and V is TRBV25-1; TRBD1 is a possible D gene (6 bases). This CDR3 spans 12 amino acids. Germline V lookup: CDR1 MGHDK, CDR2 SYGVNS. V lost 2 bases and J 11 bases, leaving 12 bases between the germline ends. CDR3 in DNA: TGTGCCAGCAGTGAAGTGGGGGCTAAGCAGTACTTC. Its translation is CASSEVGAKQYF.

This clonotype came up a few times. The chain carries TRBV30 and TRBJ2-1; D uncertain. V lost 2 bases and J 14 bases, leaving 19 bases between the germline ends. Germline CDR1 GTSNPN, CDR2 SVGIG (reference sequence). CDR3 length: 13 amino acids. The CDR3 DNA is TGTGCCTGGAGTCAAACGAAAGGGCCGCAAGAGTTCTTC. It yields the protein CAWSQTKGPQEFF.

V gene TRBV6-6 combines with J gene TRBJ2-5; D not resolved. Per germline, CDR1 MNHNY and CDR2 SVGAGI (reference sequence). V was trimmed by 6 bases and J by 5 bases, leaving 10 bases between them. CDR3 length equals 12 residues. The DNA of the CDR3 is TGTGCCAGCAGGCTTCATAGGGAGACCCAGTACTTC. This translates into CASRLHRETQYF.

The V and J genes are TRBV4-1 and TRBJ2-7; no clear D. Between the trimmed V and J ends, which lost 3 bases and 2 bases, there was a span of 14 bases. Germline loops: CDR1 MGHRA, CDR2 YSYEKL. The CDR3 runs to 15 residues. The CDR3 sequence is CASSHTDLRTYEQYF. DNA of the CDR3: TGCGCCAGCAGCCATACGGATTTGCGGACCTACGAGCAGTACTTC.

The rearrangement joins TRBV4-1 to TRBJ2-5; 7 nucleotides align to TRBD2. Germline trimming cut 0 bases from V and 5 bases from J; bases unmatched to any gene: 6. This CDR3 comprises 15 residues. The germline V gene encodes CDR1 MGHRA and CDR2 YSYEKL. CDR3 sequence: CASSQEGRETETQYF. In nucleotides, the CDR3 is TGCGCCAGCAGCCAAGAGGGGCGGGAGACGGAGACCCAGTACTTC.

This clonotype was seen a few times. The rearrangement joins TRBV28 to TRBJ2-5; D is possibly TRBD1 (6 bases). The closer fit of TRBJ2-7 to the DNA end suggests the J call may be wrong. The CDR3 is 15 residues long. From germline, CDR1 is MDHEN and CDR2 SYDVKM. CDR3 sequence (DNA): TGTGCCAGCAGTTTACCGGGACAAGCAGTCTACGAGCAGTACTTC. It yields the protein CASSLPGQAVYEQYF.

The chain carries TRBV9 and TRBJ2-4; TRBD2 matches at 8 bases. Matching the DNA end better, TRBJ2-7 makes the J call doubtful. The CDR3 extends over 14 amino acids. From germline, CDR1 is SGDLS and CDR2 YYNGEE. CDR3 coding DNA: TGTGCCAGCAGCCCGGGGGGGATTCTCTACGAGCAGTACTTC. Residues: CASSPGGILYEQYF.

This clonotype was found once. The chain couples TRBV30 to TRBJ2-5; D might be TRBD1 (6 bases). Germline CDR1 reads GTSNPN; CDR2 reads SVGIG (reference sequence). CDR3 length: 12 amino acids. V lost 7 bases and J 2 bases, leaving 11 bases between the germline ends. The DNA of the CDR3 is TGTGCCTACACAGGGAGTCAAGAGACCCAGTACTTC. It translates to CAYTGSQETQYF.

V is TRBV10-3 and J is TRBJ2-7; D remains unclear. Trimming shortened V by 10 bases and J by 7 bases, and 23 bases separated the two germline ends. CDR3 size: 14 residues. Germline values: CDR1 ENHRY, CDR2 SYGVKD. The CDR3 here is CATAITPTYNEQYF. CDR3 DNA: TGTGCCACTGCTATTACCCCGACCTACAATGAGCAGTACTTC.

The J gene is TRBJ2-1, the V gene TRBV20-1; no definite D call. In germline, CDR1 is DFQATT, CDR2 SNEGSKA (reference sequence). CDR3 size: 12 residues. Between the trimmed V and J ends, which lost 3 bases and 3 bases, there was a span of 6 bases. The CDR3 DNA is TGCAGTGCTAGCGGATTCTACAATGAGCAGTTCTTC. Its translation: CSASGFYNEQFF.

This clonotype was seen only once. This chain connects TRBV29-1 to TRBJ2-3; the D gene is possibly TRBD2 (5 bases). This CDR3 has 12 amino acids. Trimming took off 4 bases at V and 6 bases at J, with 11 bases between the two ends. Germline V lookup: CDR1 SQVTM, CDR2 ANQGSEA. CDR3 sequence (DNA): TGCAGCGTTGGGTCCAGGAGGGATACGCAGTATTTT. This sequence encodes CSVGSRRDTQYF.

For this clonotype: This may arise from a read error, as a much more abundant clone is one base away. The chain links TRBV6-5 to TRBJ2-7, with a tentative D call TRBD1 (6 bases). Germline V lookup: CDR1 MNHEY, CDR2 SVGAGI. The length of the CDR3 is 14 residues. CDR3 sequence: CAGSYRERVYEQYF. The CDR3 nucleotides are TGTGCCGGCAGTTACAGGGAGCGAGTTTACGAGCAGTACTTC.

This sequence joins TRBV4-3 and TRBJ2-3, with 11 bases identical to TRBD2. The CDR3 loop spans 19 amino acids. Germline V CDR1 and CDR2: LGHNA, YSLEER. With 0 bases clipped from V and 6 bases from J, the junction kept 14 bases outside the gene matches. CDR3 coding DNA: TGCGCCAGCAGCCAAGATACTAGCGGGGGAGAGTGGACCCGGGATACGCAGTATTTT. It codes for CASSQDTSGGEWTRDTQYF.

This clonotype appeared a single time. This rearrangement joins TRBV4-1 to TRBJ1-4; D is unresolved. The CDR3 length is 15 residues. CDR1 and CDR2 (germline): MGHRA, YSYEKL. V dropped 4 bases and J dropped 7 bases, with 16 bases sitting between them. As DNA, the CDR3 is TGCGCCAGCAGCCCATCGTTGGGAAGGGCTGAAAAACTGTTTTTT. Protein: CASSPSLGRAEKLFF.

The CDR3 DNA is TGCAGTGGGGTTACAGGGAATACACCAGAAAAACTGTTTTTT. Protein sequence: CSGVTGNTPEKLFF. The chain employs TRBV20-1 and TRBJ1-4; D is perhaps TRBD1 (6 bases). With 7 bases removed from V and 8 bases from J, the gap between germline ends came to 20 bases. The CDR3 extends over 14 amino acids. The germline CDR1 and CDR2 sequences are DFQATT and SNEGSKA (reference sequence).

V and J are TRBV16 and TRBJ1-5; no firm D call. Trimming removed 0 bases at V and 2 bases at J, with 11 bases between. CDR3 length: 16 amino acids. Germline V CDR1 and CDR2: KGHSY, FQNENV. CDR3 nucleotide sequence: TGTGCCAGCAGCCAATCCGCTCGCAGCGGCAATCAGCCCCAGCATTTT. It is translated as CASSQSARSGNQPQHF.